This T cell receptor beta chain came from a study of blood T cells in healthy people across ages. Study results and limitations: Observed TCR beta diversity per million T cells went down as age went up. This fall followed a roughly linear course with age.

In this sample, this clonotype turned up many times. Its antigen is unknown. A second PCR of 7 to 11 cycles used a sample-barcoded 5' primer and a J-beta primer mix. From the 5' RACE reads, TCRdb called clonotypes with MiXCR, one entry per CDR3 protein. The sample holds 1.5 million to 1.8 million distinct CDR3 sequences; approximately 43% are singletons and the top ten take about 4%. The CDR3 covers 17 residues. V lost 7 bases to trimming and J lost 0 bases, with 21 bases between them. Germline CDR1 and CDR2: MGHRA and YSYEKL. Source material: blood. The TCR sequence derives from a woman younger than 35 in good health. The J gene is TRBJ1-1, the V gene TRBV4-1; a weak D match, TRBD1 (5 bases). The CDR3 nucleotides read TGCGCCAGCACCTCAGGGTCAAGCGGACCTTTGAACACTGAAGCTTTCTTT. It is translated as CASTSGSSGPLNTEAFF.